The next 16 T cell receptor beta chains were all read from a single sample in a study of early T cells in non-severe SARS-CoV-2 infection (dated by TCRdb to the early 2020s). Library generation was performed with 5' RACE. The instrument given in TCRdb is NextSeq 500. The raw public data were reprocessed by TCRdb itself: fastp quality trimming at Q25, MiXCR clonotype calling, in-frame beta chains only. Entries are consolidated by CDR3 protein sequence, retaining the most common genes and DNA. The table for this sample lists about 55,000 distinct CDR3 sequences; roughly an eighth of them were counted only once. About a tenth of the sample goes to the ten largest clones. Sequencing used whole blood, obtained at baseline. Receptor source: an adult who was a healthcare worker with PCR-confirmed SARS-CoV-2 infection or an uninfected control (not recorded which).

This clonotype came up a few times. The V and J genes are TRBV7-6 and TRBJ2-7; 10 nucleotides align to TRBD1. V lost 1 base, J lost 4 bases, and 10 bases stayed unmatched. The CDR3 spans 17 residues. CDR1 and CDR2 (germline): SGHVS, FNYEAQ. CDR3 loop: CASSLGPPTGGVYEQYF. The CDR3 region has the DNA TGTGCCAGCAGCTTAGGCCCCCCGACAGGGGGCGTATACGAGCAGTACTTC.

Only a few counts were recorded for this clonotype. The V and J genes are TRBV7-8 and TRBJ2-2; D is possibly TRBD1 (6 bases). Germline assignment: CDR1 SGHVS and CDR2 FQNEAQ. The V gene lost 5 bases and the J gene lost 5 bases, with 12 bases spanning the gap. The CDR3 totals 14 residues. CDR3 coding DNA: TGTGCCAGCAGCAACAGGGTGTGGACCGGGGAGCTGTTTTTT. Its translation: CASSNRVWTGELFF.

This clonotype was counted only a few times. The chain has TRBV15 and TRBJ1-2; D unresolved. The V gene's germline CDR1 is LNHNV and CDR2 YYDKDF (reference sequence). Deletions cut 0 bases from V and 2 bases from J, with 10 bases between. The CDR3 has 15 residues. The CDR3 here is CATSRDLERNYGYTF. The CDR3 DNA reads TGTGCCACCAGCAGAGATCTGGAACGGAACTATGGCTACACCTTC.

V usage is TRBV13 and J usage is TRBJ1-2; perhaps TRBD1 as D (6 bases). CDR1 is PRHDT, CDR2 FYEKMQ, per germline (reference sequence). V was trimmed by 7 bases and J by 2 bases, leaving 11 bases between them. This CDR3 has 13 amino acids. The CDR3 region has the DNA TGTGCCAGCAATGTGAGGGGGAACTATGGCTACACCTTC. This sequence encodes CASNVRGNYGYTF.

The sample holds many counts of this clonotype. The chain joins TRBV9 to TRBJ1-2, with TRBD1 matching over 9 bases. Germline V gene sequence: CDR1 SGDLS, CDR2 YYNGEE. The CDR3 totals 16 residues. After removal of 3 bases from V and 4 bases from J, the junction contained 10 bases not matched to a gene. The CDR3, as DNA: TGTGCCAGCAGCGGAGAACAGGGGGCTTCTGTCTATGGCTACACCTTC. Protein product: CASSGEQGASVYGYTF.

The J gene is TRBJ1-5, the V gene TRBV6-4; D uncertain. Trimming took off 4 bases at V and 6 bases at J, with 10 bases between the two ends. Germline assignment: CDR1 MRHNA and CDR2 SNTAGT. CDR3 size: 13 residues. The CDR3 region is CASSVLPSQPQHF. CDR3 sequence (DNA): TGTGCCAGCAGTGTCCTCCCTAGTCAGCCCCAGCATTTT.

This clonotype was counted a few times. The chain has TRBV6-2 or TRBV6-3 and TRBJ2-1, with D possibly TRBD2 on 6 matching bases. Germline CDR1 MNHEY, CDR2 SVGEGT. V shed 2 bases and J shed 8 bases, with 13 bases lying between them. The CDR3 contains 14 residues. CDR3 loop: CASSYPLAFDEQFF. In DNA form, the CDR3 reads TGTGCCAGCAGTTACCCACTAGCTTTTGATGAGCAGTTCTTC.

There are a few counts of this clonotype. This chain links TRBV5-1 with TRBJ2-2; D remains unclear. CDR3 length: 16 amino acids. Germline CDR1 is SGHRS and CDR2 is YFSETQ. The V end lost 0 bases, the J end lost 7 bases, and 16 bases lay between the germline ends. The CDR3 is CASSLDPSKMSGELFF. The CDR3 DNA follows: TGCGCCAGCAGCTTGGATCCCTCTAAAATGAGCGGGGAGCTGTTTTTT.

This clonotype was observed at least ten times. This chain connects TRBV6-1 to TRBJ2-6; D is unresolved. Trimming pared 4 bases from V and 2 bases from J, leaving 6 bases between. Germline V gene lookup returns CDR1 MNHNS and CDR2 SASEGT. The length of the CDR3 is 14 residues. The CDR3 DNA reads as TGTGCCAGCAGTGCTCCCACTGGGGCCAACGTCCTGACTTTC. Its protein is CASSAPTGANVLTF.

At least ten counts were recorded for this clonotype. The rearrangement uses TRBV5-1 and TRBJ2-5, with D perhaps given as TRBD1 or TRBD2 (6 bases each). Germline CDR1 reads SGHRS; CDR2 reads YFSETQ. The CDR3 totals 14 residues. Deletions cut 2 bases from V and 5 bases from J, with 13 bases between. This CDR3 reads CASSLQGGSETQYF. Written as DNA, the CDR3 is TGCGCCAGCAGCTTACAGGGAGGCTCCGAGACCCAGTACTTC.

There are many counts of this clonotype. The V call is TRBV20-1, the J call TRBJ2-1; 10 bases agree with TRBD1. This CDR3 comprises 14 residues. V lost 3 bases, J lost 2 bases, and 1 base stayed unmatched. Germline values: CDR1 DFQATT, CDR2 SNEGSKA (reference sequence). The CDR3 here is CSARGTGAYNEQFF. DNA of the CDR3: TGCAGTGCTAGGGGGACAGGGGCCTACAATGAGCAGTTCTTC.

This clonotype has just a few counts. The chain joins TRBV2 to TRBJ2-7, with 8 bases that match TRBD2. This CDR3 region has 14 residues. V lost 6 bases to trimming and J lost 4 bases; unmatched junction nucleotides: 8. Germline V lookup: CDR1 SNHLY, CDR2 FYNNEI. The chain's CDR3 is CASRYVGTSYEQYF. The CDR3 nucleotides are TGTGCCAGCAGATATGTAGGGACTAGTTACGAGCAGTACTTC.

The V and J genes are TRBV5-1 and TRBJ1-1, with D unclear. The CDR3 consists of 14 residues. The germline gives CDR1 SGHRS, CDR2 YFSETQ. Trimming shortened V by 2 bases and J by 6 bases, and 14 bases separated the two germline ends. The CDR3 here is CASSFWGDTAEAFF. DNA for the CDR3: TGCGCCAGCAGCTTTTGGGGAGATACGGCTGAAGCTTTCTTT.

The chain is built from TRBV5-6 and TRBJ2-3, with 8 bases identical to TRBD1. The germline CDR1 and CDR2 sequences are SGHDT and YYEEEE. Trimming cost V 2 bases and J 5 bases; bases outside gene matches: 7. The CDR3 totals 15 residues. In nucleotides, the CDR3 is TGTGCCAGCAGCTTCGCAGGACAGGGCAAAGATACGCAGTATTTT. It specifies CASSFAGQGKDTQYF.

This clonotype occurred a few times. The chain recombines TRBV3-1 with TRBJ1-2; D might be TRBD1 (5 bases). This CDR3 spans 14 amino acids. Trimming stripped 2 bases from V and 6 bases from J, with 13 bases between. The V gene's germline CDR1 is LGHDT and CDR2 YNNKEL (reference sequence). The CDR3 sequence is CASSQLAGRNGYTF. CDR3 in DNA: TGTGCCAGCAGCCAACTGGCAGGGAGGAATGGCTACACCTTC.

V and J are TRBV6-1 and TRBJ2-7; perhaps TRBD2 as D (5 bases). This CDR3 is 12 amino acids long. Trimming pared 2 bases from V and 6 bases from J, leaving 8 bases between. Germline lookup yields CDR1 MNHNS and CDR2 SASEGT. The CDR3 DNA reads as TGTGCCAGCAGTGAACTAGCCTCCGAGCAGTACTTC. This encodes CASSELASEQYF.